One sample yielded the 6 T cell receptor beta chains listed below, sequenced in a study of cytomegalovirus exposure and HLA in healthy donors. PCR employed 60 Vbeta and 13 Jbeta primers. Clones were sequenced by immunoSEQ multiplex PCR, and TCRdb holds only the in-frame ones, with some missing. The table has tens of thousands of clones, over 60% seen once. Sequenced sample: PBMCs. All receptors derive from a boy aged 5-17 years in good health and CMV-seropositive.

This clone was observed a handful of times. The DNA for the CDR3 is TGTGCCTGGAGTCCAGGGGAAGTAACAGATACGCAGTATTTT. Protein sequence: CAWSPGEVTDTQYF. The rearrangement links TRBV30 to TRBJ2-3, with D possibly being TRBD1 (6 bases). The CDR3 has 14 residues. Germline-derived CDR1 and CDR2 are GTSNPN and SVGIG (reference sequence). Trimming took 2 bases from V and 3 from J, leaving 12 bases between them.

This clone was detected only a few times. The chain recombines TRBV6-6 with TRBJ2-1; 11 bases map to TRBD2. The V and J ends lost 2 bases and 6 bases, in that order; junction bases with no gene match: 3. The germline V gene has CDR1 MNHNY and CDR2 SVGAGI (reference sequence). The CDR3 covers 15 residues. The CDR3 DNA reads TGTGCCAGCAGTTACAACCTAGCGGGGGGCAATGAGCAGTTCTTC. It translates to CASSYNLAGGNEQFF.

This clone was seen only a few times. The CDR3, as DNA: TGTGCCAGCAGTGAAGGCAGGGGTAAATGGGGGCAGTACTTC. Translated: CASSEGRGKWGQYF. V is TRBV6-1 and J is TRBJ2-7, with a possible D match to TRBD1 (6 bases). There are 14 residues in the CDR3. Trimming removed 1 base from V and 9 bases from J, with 16 bases in between. Germline CDR1 and CDR2: MNHNS and SASEGT.

This rearrangement joins TRBV5-1 to TRBJ2-7; 12 nucleotides align to TRBD2. The CDR3 totals 17 residues. The germline gives CDR1 SGHRS, CDR2 YFSETQ. Losses at the gene ends were 0 bases for V and 0 bases for J; bases not matched to a gene: 4. Here the CDR3 reads CASSLGLAGGSSYEQYF. The CDR3 bases are TGCGCCAGCAGCTTGGGTCTAGCGGGAGGGAGCTCCTACGAGCAGTACTTC.

The rearrangement uses TRBV15 and TRBJ2-3, with TRBD2 matching over 11 bases. The length of the CDR3 is 18 residues. Germline V lookup: CDR1 LNHNV, CDR2 YYDKDF (reference sequence). J lost 5 bases, V lost 0 bases, and 10 bases had no gene match. The CDR3 is CATSRDWNSGGAGDTQYF. The CDR3 nucleotides read TGTGCCACCAGCAGAGATTGGAATAGCGGGGGGGCGGGAGATACGCAGTATTTT.

V usage is TRBV7-2 and J usage is TRBJ2-3; TRBD2 agrees at 8 bases. The CDR3 loop spans 17 amino acids. After removal of 1 base from V and 1 base from J, the junction contained 7 bases not matched to a gene. CDR1 and CDR2 from the germline V gene are SGHTA and FQGNSA. The CDR3: CASSLVFRAGGTDTQYF. In nucleotides, the CDR3 is TGTGCCAGCAGCTTAGTTTTTAGAGCGGGAGGCACAGATACGCAGTATTTT.